This is a list of T cell receptor beta chains from one sample in a study of cytomegalovirus exposure and HLA in healthy donors. Sequencing used immunoSEQ multiplex PCR; TCRdb keeps in-frame clones, though not all of them. This table has 99,000 or so clones, 78% appearing once. The sequenced material came from PBMCs. Source of these receptors: a male donor in good health and CMV-seronegative. Both conserved end residues are part of each CDR3. The D gene is left open where the match is weak. The size field is filled for only some rows; it gives once, few, many or a size class.

TRBD2 | . | TRBJ2-1 | TRBV29-1 | TGCAGCGTTGAGAGGGAGGGAAGTTACAATGAGCAGTTCTTC | CSVEREGSYNEQFF
TRBD1 | . | TRBJ1-4 | TRBV6-5 | TGTGCCAGCAGTCAACAGGGGGGGCCATGGGAAAAACTGTTTTTT | CASSQQGGPWEKLFF
TRBD1 | . | TRBJ2-7 | TRBV18 | TGTGCCAGCTCACCTCGGACAGGGCCCTACGAGCAGTACTTC | CASSPRTGPYEQYF
TRBD1 | . | TRBJ1-1 | TRBV5-1 | TGCGCCAGCACTAGGACAGGGGGCCGGCTCTCGGTGGCTGAAGCTTTCTTT | CASTRTGGRLSVAEAFF
. | . | TRBJ1-2 | TRBV29-1 | TGCAGCGTTCTGCTGGTCCCTGCAGGCTATGGCTACACCTTC | CSVLLVPAGYGYTF
TRBD2 | . | TRBJ2-7 | TRBV13 | TGTGCCAGCAGCTCTGGGACTAGCGGGAGGGGGCAGTACTTC | CASSSGTSGRGQYF
. | . | TRBJ2-1 | TRBV21-1 | TGTGCCAGCAGCAAAAGGCCTAGCGGGACCTACAATGAGCAGTTCTTC | CASSKRPSGTYNEQFF
TRBD2 | . | TRBJ2-1 | TRBV6-5 | TGTGCCAGCAGTGGACTAGCGGGAAATGAGCAGTTCTTC | CASSGLAGNEQFF
. | once | TRBJ1-2 | TRBV25-1 | TGTGCCAGCAGTGAATCCTATAGGGGGAATGGCTACACCTTC | CASSESYRGNGYTF
. | . | TRBJ2-1 | TRBV19 | TGTGCCAGTAGCCGCCTGTTAACACCGAATGATAAGGAGCAGTTCTTC | CASSRLLTPNDKEQFF
. | . | TRBJ1-5 | TRBV4-1 | TGCGCCAGCAGCCAAGACGGGGGGAGGGGGGGCAATCAGCCCCAGCATTTT | CASSQDGGRGGNQPQHF
. | . | TRBJ1-2 | TRBV27 | TGTGCCAGCGCCCAGGGGCCACATGGCTACACCTTC | CASAQGPHGYTF
. | . | TRBJ2-1 | TRBV19 | TGTGCCTCAAAACCGGGACTCCAGTTCTACAATGAGCAGTTCTTC | CASKPGLQFYNEQFF
. | . | TRBJ1-5 | TRBV11-2 | TGTGCCAGCAGCTTATGGGGGGATAGCAATCAGCCCCAGCATTTT | CASSLWGDSNQPQHF
. | once | TRBJ2-3 | TRBV19 | TGTGCCAGTAGTAACTGGCAGGGTAGCACAGATACGCAGTATTTT | CASSNWQGSTDTQYF
. | . | TRBJ2-2 | TRBV9 | TGTGCCAGCAGCGTAGGGGGGAGGCGGGCCGGGGAGCTGTTTTTT | CASSVGGRRAGELFF
. | . | TRBJ1-5 | TRBV9 | TGTGCCAGCAGCTCAGGACAGTCTAGCAATCAGCCCCAGCATTTT | CASSSGQSSNQPQHF
TRBD1 | . | TRBJ1-2 | TRBV27 | TGTGCCAGCAGTTCCCGGGACAGGACGTTCTATGGCTACACCTTC | CASSSRDRTFYGYTF
TRBD2 | . | TRBJ2-1 | TRBV5-4 | TGTGCCAGCAGCGGGGACTATGCTAATGAGCAGTTCTTC | CASSGDYANEQFF
TRBD2 | . | TRBJ2-5 | TRBV29-1 | TGCAGCGCCAAGGGACTAGCGGCGCTGGAGACCCAGTACTTC | CSAKGLAALETQYF
TRBD1 | . | TRBJ2-4 | TRBV2 | TGTGCCAGCACCTTACAGGGGGCTACGGACATTCAGTACTTC | CASTLQGATDIQYF
. | . | TRBJ2-7 | TRBV5-6 | TGTGCCAGCAGCTTAGCGGACTACTACGAGCAGTACTTC | CASSLADYYEQYF
TRBD1 | . | TRBJ2-7 | TRBV18 | TGTGCCAGCTCCGCATCGCACCAAGGACAGGCCCGCTACGAGCAGTACTTC | CASSASHQGQARYEQYF
TRBD1 | . | TRBJ2-5 | TRBV7-6 | TGTGCCAGCAGCTTAGAGGTTAGGGGGACAGAAATAGAGACCCAGTACTTC | CASSLEVRGTEIETQYF
TRBD2 | . | TRBJ2-7 | TRBV6-1 | TGTGCCAGCAGTGAAACGGGAGGGTCCTACGAGCAGTACTTC | CASSETGGSYEQYF
. | . | TRBJ2-7 | TRBV28 | TGTGCCAGCAGTTTGTTTGCGGGGTATCGGTACGAGCAGTACTTC | CASSLFAGYRYEQYF
. | few | TRBJ2-5 | TRBV5-1 | TGCGCCAGCGGCACTTCAGGCGAGAGCCAAGAGACCCAGTACTTC | CASGTSGESQETQYF
. | once | TRBJ2-5 | TRBV9 | TGTGCCAGCAGCGTAGGGCCCTCCCAGGGAGAGACCCAGTACTTC | CASSVGPSQGETQYF
TRBD1 | . | TRBJ1-5 | TRBV18 | TGTGCCAGCTCACCAGGGGGGACAGGGTTTCAGCCCCAGCATTTT | CASSPGGTGFQPQHF
TRBD2 | . | TRBJ2-1 | TRBV7-9 | TGTGCCAGCAGCCTATTACTAGCGGGAGCCAATGAGCAGTTCTTC | CASSLLLAGANEQFF
. | . | TRBJ1-2 | TRBV14 | TGTGCCAGCAGCCAAGATCTTGGGACAAGAAGAACTAACTATGGCTACACCTTC | CASSQDLGTRRTNYGYTF
. | . | TRBJ1-2 | TRBV6-5 | TGTGCCAGCAGTGCGGACTTTGGAGAACTCTATGGCTACACCTTC | CASSADFGELYGYTF
. | . | TRBJ2-7 | TRBV6-5 | TGTGCCAGCAGTGATCGGTGGAGCTCCTACGAGCAGTACTTC | CASSDRWSSYEQYF
. | . | TRBJ1-5 | TRBV19 | TGTGCCAGTAGTTTGCGGGATTTGCCTAATCAGCCCCAGCATTTT | CASSLRDLPNQPQHF
. | . | TRBJ2-2 | TRBV27 | TGTGCCAGCAGTTTTTTTACGAACACCGGGGAGCTGTTTTTT | CASSFFTNTGELFF
. | once | TRBJ2-7 | TRBV7-9 | TGTGCCAGCAGCTCATCCTCCTACGAGCAGTACTTC | CASSSSSYEQYF
. | . | TRBJ2-3 | TRBV18 | TGTGCCAGCTCACCAATCGAGGGCAGGGGATGGGCAGATACGCAGTATTTT | CASSPIEGRGWADTQYF
TRBD1 | . | TRBJ2-7 | TRBV19 | TGTGCCAGTAACCAGCCGGGACAGGGAAACGAGCAGTACTTC | CASNQPGQGNEQYF
. | . | TRBJ2-7 | TRBV19 | TGTGCCAGTAGCAACTCCTACGAGCAGTACTTC | CASSNSYEQYF
. | . | TRBJ2-7 | TRBV28 | TGTGCCAGCTCCCTGATGGGGCGGGGCTCCTACGAGCAGTACTTC | CASSLMGRGSYEQYF
TRBD2 | few | TRBJ2-1 | TRBV5-1 | TGCGCCAGCAGCTTGTACGGGGGAGGGTCCTACAATGAGCAGTTCTTC | CASSLYGGGSYNEQFF
. | many | TRBJ2-7 | TRBV4-1 | TGCGCCAGCAGGGAACGTTCGGACAGTTCCTACGAGCAGTACTTC | CASRERSDSSYEQYF
. | . | TRBJ1-4 | TRBV25-1 | TGTGCCAGCACGGGAACAACTAATGAAAAACTGTTTTTT | CASTGTTNEKLFF
. | . | TRBJ2-5 | TRBV4-1 | TGCGCCAGCAGCCAAAGCGGCTCGGAGATCCAGTACTTC | CASSQSGSEIQYF
. | . | TRBJ2-3 | TRBV6-1 | TGTGCCAGCAGCGGACAGTTTCCAGATACGCAGTATTTT | CASSGQFPDTQYF
TRBD2 | few | TRBJ2-3 | TRBV7-2 | TGTGCCAGCAGCCGTAGCGGGAGCACAGATACGCAGTATTTT | CASSRSGSTDTQYF
. | . | TRBJ1-1 | TRBV9 | TGTGCCAGCTCCAGGGGTGACACTGAAGCTTTCTTT | CASSRGDTEAFF
TRBD1 | . | TRBJ1-2 | TRBV19 | TGTGCCAGTAGTCCATCTGGGACAGGGGTGAATGGCTACACCTTC | CASSPSGTGVNGYTF
. | . | TRBJ2-7 | TRBV7-2 | TGTGCCTGGCCTCACGAGCAGTACTTC | CAWPHEQYF
. | . | TRBJ2-3 | TRBV29-1 | TGCAGCTCCAACACAGATACGCAGTATTTT | CSSNTDTQYF